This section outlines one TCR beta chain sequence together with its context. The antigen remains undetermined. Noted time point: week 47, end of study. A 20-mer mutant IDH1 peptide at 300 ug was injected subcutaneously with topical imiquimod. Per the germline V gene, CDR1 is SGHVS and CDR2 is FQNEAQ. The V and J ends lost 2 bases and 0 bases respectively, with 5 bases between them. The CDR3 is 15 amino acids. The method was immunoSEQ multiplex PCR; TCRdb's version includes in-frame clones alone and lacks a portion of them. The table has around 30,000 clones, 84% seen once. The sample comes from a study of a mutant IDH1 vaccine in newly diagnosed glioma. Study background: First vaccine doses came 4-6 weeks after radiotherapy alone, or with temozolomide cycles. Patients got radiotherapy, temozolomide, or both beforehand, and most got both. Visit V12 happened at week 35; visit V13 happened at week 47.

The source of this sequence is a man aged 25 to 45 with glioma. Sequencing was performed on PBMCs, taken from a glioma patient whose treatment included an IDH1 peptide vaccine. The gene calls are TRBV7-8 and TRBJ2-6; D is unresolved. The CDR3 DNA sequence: TGTGCCAGCAGCTTAACGAGCTCTGGGGCCAACGTCCTGACTTTC. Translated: CASSLTSSGANVLTF.